The 26 T cell receptor beta chains listed next were all sequenced from one sample in a study of T cell responses to AZD1222 COVID-19 vaccine. Using immunoSEQ multiplex PCR, the repertoire was profiled, and TCRdb retains in-frame clones only, with some absent. The sample holds under 300,000 clones; approximately 93% are singletons and the top ten take roughly 0.6%. The material was peripheral blood, obtained on day 0 of AZD1222 vaccination. The receptors come from an adult in good health.

This chain joins TRBV9 and TRBJ2-2; D is perhaps TRBD1 (5 bases). Trimming shortened V by 4 bases and J by 6 bases, and 13 bases separated the two germline ends. The CDR3 spans 14 residues. The germline V gene encodes CDR1 SGDLS and CDR2 YYNGEE. The CDR3 reads CASSLPRESGELFF. The DNA for the CDR3 is TGTGCCAGCAGCTTGCCCAGGGAATCCGGGGAGCTGTTTTTT.

This clone was observed a single time. An end of the junction does not agree with germline; a read error may underlie this. The chain has TRBV3-1 (or the pseudogene TRBV3-2) and TRBJ1-4; no clear D gene. This CDR3 comprises 12 residues. Germline-derived CDR1 and CDR2 are LGHDT and YNNKEL (reference sequence). Here the CDR3 reads CASSPGNEKLFF. CDR3 nucleotide sequence: TGTGCCAGTAGCCCGGGTAATGAAAAACTGTTTTTT.

This chain links TRBV27 with TRBJ2-7, with 11 positions matching TRBD1. The germline gives CDR1 MNHEY, CDR2 SMNVEV (reference sequence). This CDR3 region has 17 residues. V shed 5 bases, J shed 3 bases, and the junction held 12 bases outside the gene matches. CDR3 sequence reads: CASSSPGQGGNGYEQYF. CDR3 bases: TGTGCCAGCAGTAGCCCGGGACAGGGGGGAAATGGCTACGAGCAGTACTTC.

The chain carries TRBV5-4 and TRBJ2-7; D is tentatively TRBD1 or TRBD2 (6 bases each). Germline CDR1 and CDR2: SGHNT and YYREEE (reference sequence). Trimming took 2 bases from V and 7 from J, leaving 19 bases between them. The CDR3 has 15 amino acids. The CDR3 is CASSFSSGEVGEQYF. The CDR3 DNA reads TGTGCCAGCAGCTTTTCATCAGGGGAGGTAGGAGAGCAGTACTTC.

The rearrangement links TRBV4-1 to TRBJ2-7; 7 bases fit TRBD1. The CDR3 spans 13 residues. Germline assignment: CDR1 MGHRA and CDR2 YSYEKL. With V trimmed by 4 bases and J by 3 bases, 3 bases remained unmatched. CDR3 protein: CASSLGTVYEQYF. CDR3 coding DNA: TGCGCCAGCAGCCTTGGGACAGTCTACGAGCAGTACTTC.

This chain uses TRBV19 with TRBJ2-6; the D is unclear. Germline loops: CDR1 LNHDA, CDR2 SQIVND (reference sequence). There are 17 residues in the CDR3. The ends were cut back, 7 bases at V and 2 bases at J, with 18 bases in the middle. CDR3 in amino acids: CASTPGLVAPGANVLTF. CDR3 nucleotide sequence: TGTGCCAGTACCCCAGGCCTGGTTGCGCCTGGGGCCAACGTCCTGACTTTC.

V gene TRBV6-5 combines with J gene TRBJ1-5, with TRBD1 matching 9 bases. This CDR3 has 14 amino acids. From germline, CDR1 is MNHEY and CDR2 SVGAGI. Losses at the gene ends were 6 bases for V and 7 bases for J; bases not matched to a gene: 7. CDR3 in amino acids: CASSPWDRAQPQHF. In DNA form, the CDR3 reads TGTGCCAGCAGCCCATGGGACAGGGCACAGCCCCAGCATTTT.

This clone was detected only once. The chain joins TRBV24-1 to TRBJ2-1; 12 positions agree with TRBD1. V lost 2 bases, J lost 8 bases, and 3 bases stayed unmatched. Per germline, CDR1 KGHDR and CDR2 SFDVKD. The CDR3 has 15 residues. The CDR3 spells CATSDSGTGGYEQFF. CDR3 nucleotide sequence: TGTGCCACCAGTGATTCCGGGACAGGGGGCTATGAGCAGTTCTTC.

V gene TRBV3-1 (or the pseudogene TRBV3-2) combines with J gene TRBJ2-5; weak D call: TRBD1 (6 bases). This CDR3 spans 12 amino acids. Between the trimmed V and J ends, which lost 7 bases and 5 bases, there was a span of 11 bases. The V gene's germline CDR1 is LGHDT and CDR2 YNNKEL (reference sequence). CDR3 sequence reads: CASNLGAETQYF. The DNA for the CDR3 is TGTGCCAGCAATCTGGGGGCGGAGACCCAGTACTTC.

This clone was seen once. This chain joins TRBV5-6 and TRBJ2-7; 7 bases align to TRBD1. The J segment lost 2 bases and the V segment lost 3 bases, leaving 8 bases of the junction unmatched. This CDR3 spans 15 amino acids. Germline-derived CDR1 and CDR2 are SGHDT and YYEEEE. CDR3 residues: CASSSITGVAYEQYF. CDR3 coding DNA: TGTGCCAGCAGCTCCATTACAGGGGTGGCCTACGAGCAGTACTTC.

The gene calls are TRBV5-4 and TRBJ1-4; TRBD1 is a possible D gene (5 bases). V lost 3 bases, J lost 4 bases, and 10 bases lay in between. CDR1 is SGHNT and CDR2 is YYREEE in the germline V gene (reference sequence). The CDR3 length is 14 residues. This chain's CDR3 is CASSWGRDNEKLFF. For the CDR3, the DNA is TGTGCCAGCAGCTGGGGCAGGGATAATGAAAAACTGTTTTTT.

V usage is TRBV5-4 and J usage is TRBJ2-5; TRBD2 matches at 8 bases. CDR3 length: 13 amino acids. The germline V gene encodes CDR1 SGHNT and CDR2 YYREEE (reference sequence). V dropped 7 bases and J dropped 9; count of bases not matched to a gene: 11. The CDR3 is CASGAGAGMAQYF. The CDR3 DNA sequence: TGTGCCAGCGGAGCGGGAGCAGGGATGGCCCAGTACTTC.

This chain connects TRBV27 to TRBJ1-2; D is perhaps TRBD1 (6 bases). The V gene's germline CDR1 is MNHEY and CDR2 SMNVEV (reference sequence). This CDR3 is built from 15 residues. Trimming took 5 bases from V and 4 from J, leaving 17 bases between them. The CDR3, as DNA: TGTGCCAGCAGTACCACAGGGCGCCCCCGCTATGGCTACACCTTC. Its protein product is CASSTTGRPRYGYTF.

The chain couples TRBV9 to TRBJ2-1; TRBD2 agrees at 7 bases. The V gene's germline CDR1 is SGDLS and CDR2 YYNGEE. The CDR3 is 16 amino acids. Losses at the gene ends were 2 bases for V and 1 base for J; bases not matched to a gene: 6. The CDR3 here is CASSVGGGGSYNEQFF. CDR3 DNA: TGTGCCAGCAGCGTTGGCGGCGGGGGTTCCTACAATGAGCAGTTCTTC.

The chain is built from TRBV5-1 and TRBJ1-1; D is unresolved. The CDR3 loop spans 13 amino acids. Germline V gene lookup returns CDR1 SGHRS and CDR2 YFSETQ. V shed 4 bases and J shed 7 bases, with 14 bases lying between them. In DNA, the CDR3 is TGCGCCAGCAGCCCCCGGGAGGTTGGTGAAGCTTTCTTT. Translating gives CASSPREVGEAFF. The variable domain in full, with the rest retrieved from reference TRBV5-1 and TRBJ1-1, is KAGVTQTPRYLIKTRGQQVTLSCSPISGHRSVSWYQQTPGQGLQFLFEYFSETQRNKGNFPGRFSGRQFSNSRSEMNVSTLELGDSALYLCASSPREVGEAFFGQGTRLTVV.

V and J are TRBV5-1 and TRBJ2-1; D gene uncertain. This CDR3 is built from 14 residues. V dropped 1 base and J dropped 7 bases, with 12 bases sitting between them. Germline V gene sequence: CDR1 SGHRS, CDR2 YFSETQ. The DNA of the CDR3 is TGCGCCAGCAGCTTGCCCCCCCCCGAGAATGAGCAGTTCTTC. Translating it yields CASSLPPPENEQFF.

The chain recombines TRBV7-2 with TRBJ2-3; 10 nucleotides line up with TRBD2. The V and J ends lost 7 bases and 6 bases, in that order; junction bases with no gene match: 19. CDR3 length: 18 amino acids. In germline, CDR1 is SGHTA, CDR2 FQGNSA. CDR3 amino acids: CASTHRSPQRGGRDTQYF. The DNA of the CDR3 is TGTGCCAGCACCCACCGTAGCCCCCAGCGGGGGGGGCGGGATACGCAGTATTTT.

CDR3 amino acids: CASSRAGVSYEQYF. DNA for the CDR3: TGTGCCAGCAGCCGCGCGGGGGTCTCCTACGAGCAGTACTTC. The chain links TRBV7-9 to TRBJ2-7; the match to TRBD2 covers 7 bases. Trimming took 5 bases from V and 0 from J; bases not matched to a gene: 4. This CDR3 spans 14 amino acids. Germline V gene sequence: CDR1 SEHNR, CDR2 FQNEAQ (reference sequence).

A remark on this clone: Additional DNA sequences in this sample encode the identical CDR3. This chain links TRBV7-2 with TRBJ2-7; D remains ambiguous. Germline-derived CDR1 and CDR2 are SGHTA and FQGNSA. V lost 5 bases, J lost 1 base, and 3 bases lay in between. The CDR3 consists of 11 residues. Written as DNA, the CDR3 is TGTGCCAGCAGCCCGTCCTACGAGCAGTACTTC. It specifies CASSPSYEQYF.

V is TRBV11-2 and J is TRBJ1-2; D remains ambiguous. Trimming removed 1 base at V and 3 bases at J, with 9 bases between. CDR3 length: 14 residues. Looked up from germline, CDR1 is SGHAT and CDR2 is FQNNGV. The CDR3 loop is CASSLGHGDYGYTF. CDR3 sequence (DNA): TGTGCCAGCAGCTTAGGGCACGGAGACTATGGCTACACCTTC.

This chain connects TRBV18 to TRBJ2-1, with D unresolved. The CDR3 spans 17 residues. Germline assignment: CDR1 KGHSH and CDR2 LQKENI. V was pared by 2 bases and J by 4 bases, with 18 bases between. CDR3 nucleotides: TGTGCCAGCTCACCATCCCACTCGGTAGCTGGATACAATGAGCAGTTCTTC. It codes for CASSPSHSVAGYNEQFF.

V usage is TRBV6-5 and J usage is TRBJ1-6, with D unresolved. The CDR3 is made up of 14 amino acids. Germline V lookup: CDR1 MNHEY, CDR2 SVGAGI. V lost 7 bases to trimming and J lost 6 bases, with 13 bases between them. The CDR3 protein is CASTPLEGNSPLHF. The CDR3 DNA reads TGTGCCAGCACCCCCCTCGAGGGTAATTCACCCCTCCACTTT.

The V gene is TRBV5-4, the J gene TRBJ1-6, with D uncertain. CDR1 is SGHNT and CDR2 is YYREEE in the germline V gene (reference sequence). V dropped 3 bases and J dropped 10 bases, with 14 bases sitting between them. This CDR3 has 14 amino acids. The CDR3: CASSSYNLGSPLHF. The CDR3 DNA reads TGTGCCAGCAGCTCGTACAATCTGGGGTCACCCCTCCACTTT.

This rearrangement joins TRBV18 to TRBJ2-1; possibly TRBD2 for D (6 bases). CDR3 length: 18 amino acids. V was clipped by 3 bases and J by 5 bases, with 23 bases between them. From germline, CDR1 is KGHSH and CDR2 LQKENI. CDR3 in DNA: TGTGCCAGCTCACCCACCATGATTACCGGGACTGGGGACAATGAGCAGTTCTTC. Protein: CASSPTMITGTGDNEQFF.

This chain connects TRBV6-1 to TRBJ2-7; D is undetermined. Trimming cost V 0 bases and J 0 bases, with 6 bases left between them. CDR3 length: 14 residues. From germline, CDR1 is MNHNS and CDR2 SASEGT. The CDR3 here is CASSEAGYSYEQYF. The DNA of the CDR3 is TGTGCCAGCAGTGAAGCTGGCTACTCCTACGAGCAGTACTTC.

V is TRBV7-2 and J is TRBJ1-2; possibly TRBD1 for D (6 bases). Germline CDR1 reads SGHTA; CDR2 reads FQGNSA. This CDR3 is 14 amino acids long. V lost 5 bases and J lost 7, with 17 bases in between. CDR3 sequence: CASSPSKGVGGYTF. The DNA for the CDR3 is TGTGCCAGCAGCCCTAGTAAGGGGGTGGGTGGCTACACCTTC.